The clone carrying this T cell receptor (beta chain) appeared many times. Beta-chain TCR CDR3 regions were amplified from RNA transcripts. HTBI primers primed a first-round RT-PCR, and a second-round multiplex PCR followed. TCRdb re-called the multiplex PCR reads through MiXCR, storing one row per CDR3 protein. This sample has over a million distinct CDR3 sequences; about 40% occur once, and the top ten carry approximately 12%. The data derive from a study of Graves' ophthalmopathy and Graves' hyperthyroidism. V dropped 4 bases and J dropped 9 bases, with 8 bases sitting between them. There are 12 residues in the CDR3. Germline CDR1 SGHTS, CDR2 YDEGEE.

Sequenced: peripheral blood or thyroid tissue (not recorded which). V is TRBV5-8 and J is TRBJ1-6, with D perhaps TRBD1 (5 bases). The clonotype comes from an adult man with Graves' hyperthyroidism. The CDR3 DNA sequence: TGTGCCAGCAGCGAAGGGGTTTCACCCCTCCACTTT. This sequence encodes CASSEGVSPLHF.